This T cell receptor (beta chain) appears in the sequencing data of a study of blood T cell repertoires in COVID-19. TCRdb keeps only in-frame clones here, not all; method: immunoSEQ multiplex PCR. The table lists around 180,000 clones, roughly 84% of them singletons. CDR1 and CDR2 from the germline V gene are MDHEN and SYDVKM. This CDR3 contains 18 residues. Trimming took off 4 bases at V and 3 bases at J, with 24 bases between the two ends. Sequenced material: peripheral blood. This chain links TRBV28 with TRBJ1-1; tentatively, D is TRBD1 (6 bases). This TCR was recovered from a woman of 80 years or more with active or convalescent COVID-19. This CDR3 reads CASSSPLTPDRTYTEAFF. CDR3 nucleotide sequence: TGTGCCAGCAGTTCCCCACTTACCCCTGACAGGACCTACACTGAAGCTTTCTTT. The full variable domain, its missing parts supplied by reference TRBV28 and TRBJ1-1, is DVKVTQSSRYLVKRTGEKVFLECVQDMDHENMFWYRQDPGLGLRLIYFSYDVKMKEKGDIPEGYSVSREKKERFSLILESASTNQTSMYLCASSSPLTPDRTYTEAFFGQGTRLTVV.